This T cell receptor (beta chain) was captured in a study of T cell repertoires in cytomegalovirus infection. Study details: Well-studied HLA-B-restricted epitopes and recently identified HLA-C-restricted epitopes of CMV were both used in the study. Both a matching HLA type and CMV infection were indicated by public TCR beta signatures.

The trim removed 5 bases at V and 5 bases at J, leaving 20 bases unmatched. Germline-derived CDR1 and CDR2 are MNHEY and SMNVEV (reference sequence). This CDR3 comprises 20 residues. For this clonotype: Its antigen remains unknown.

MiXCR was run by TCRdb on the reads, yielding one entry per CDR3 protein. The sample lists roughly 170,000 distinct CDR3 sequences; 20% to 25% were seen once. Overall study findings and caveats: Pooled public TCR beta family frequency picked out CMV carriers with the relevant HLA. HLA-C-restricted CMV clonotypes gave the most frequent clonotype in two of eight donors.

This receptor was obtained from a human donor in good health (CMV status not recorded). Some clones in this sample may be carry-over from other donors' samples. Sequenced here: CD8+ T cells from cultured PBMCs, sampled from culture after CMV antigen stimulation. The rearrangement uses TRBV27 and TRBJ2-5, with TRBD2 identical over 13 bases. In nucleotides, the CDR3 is TGTGCCAGCAGTGAATTACTAGCGGGGGGGCCTATCTCTATTGCTGAGACCCAGTACTTC. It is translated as CASSELLAGGPISIAETQYF.